This T cell receptor beta chain was obtained from a study of T-cell memory formation after mild COVID-19. Study conclusions and caveats: Later expanders leaned toward CD4+, whereas clones contracting from day 15 to 85 were balanced CD4/CD8. Researchers report contracting CD4+ clones mostly in CM and EM, with CD8+ clones in EMRA.

From the 5' RACE reads, TCRdb called clonotypes with MiXCR, one entry per CDR3 protein. Of around 340,000 distinct CDR3 sequences in the sample, around 13% are singletons; the top ten hold 20% to 25%. This clonotype was seen a handful of times. Its antigen is unidentified. Sequencing was performed on PBMCs or a T cell subset sorted from them (not recorded which). This TCR was sampled from a man aged 18 to 30 who had mild COVID-19 (a few samples of this study predate the infection). Cell type and time point are not known.

The CDR3 is CASSDVLRGADTQYF. The CDR3 DNA reads as TGTGCCAGCAGTGACGTGCTGAGAGGGGCAGATACGCAGTATTTT. The chain links TRBV2 to TRBJ2-3; the D call may be TRBD1 or TRBD2 (5 bases each). Trimming pared 3 bases from V and 4 bases from J, leaving 14 bases between. Germline loops: CDR1 SNHLY, CDR2 FYNNEI. The CDR3 extends over 15 amino acids. The variable domain in full, with the rest retrieved from reference TRBV2 and TRBJ2-3, is EPEVTQTPSHQVTQMGQEVILRCVPISNHLYFYWYRQILGQKVEFLVSFYNNEISEKSEIFDDQFSVERPDGSNFTLKIRSTKLEDSAMYFCASSDVLRGADTQYFGPGTRLTVL.